This T cell receptor (beta chain) was sequenced in a study of T cells in Graves' hyperthyroidism and ophthalmopathy. RNA transcripts served as the template for amplifying TCR beta CDR3 regions. HTBI primers were employed in a first-round RT-PCR of the TCR CDR3. TCRdb re-called the multiplex PCR reads through MiXCR, storing one row per CDR3 protein. Of around 190,000 distinct CDR3 sequences in the sample, approximately 15% are singletons; the top ten hold approximately 28%. Germline CDR1 is LNHNV and CDR2 is YYDKDF (reference sequence). The CDR3 has 12 residues. J gave up 5 bases and V 10 bases, and 8 bases lay outside the gene matches. The hyperthyroidism was newly diagnosed and had lasted under 2 months; the patients were aged 18 to 65. This clonotype was recorded at least ten times.

The receptor's source is a woman aged 45-65 years with Graves' hyperthyroidism. The sample comprised blood. The rearrangement links TRBV15 to TRBJ2-7; 7 bases align to TRBD2. CDR3: CAIGSGVDEQYF. The CDR3, as DNA: TGTGCCATTGGGAGCGGGGTTGACGAGCAGTACTTC.